One and the same sample provided the 20 T cell receptor beta chains below, sequenced in a study of PD-L1 blockade in urothelial cancer. Sequenced by immunoSEQ multiplex PCR; TCRdb stores in-frame clones only, minus some. The sample holds more than 90,000 clones, 75% to 95% seen once. Regarding time point: peripheral blood 6 weeks after treatment start. The sequences come from PBMCs, collected around atezolizumab (anti-PD-L1) treatment. These receptor sequences come from a man aged 55 to 69 with urothelial cancer.

The chain joins TRBV5-1 to TRBJ2-2; 7 nucleotides align to TRBD2. Trimming took 7 bases from V and 4 from J; bases not matched to a gene: 10. Germline assignment: CDR1 SGHRS and CDR2 YFSETQ. This CDR3 comprises 15 residues. CDR3 bases: TGCGCCAGCCGAGGCGCTAGCGGATTCACCGGGGAGCTGTTTTTT. Its translation is CASRGASGFTGELFF.

This chain uses TRBV7-8 with TRBJ2-7; the match to TRBD1 covers 7 bases. Germline CDR1 SGHVS, CDR2 FQNEAQ. V was clipped by 1 base and J by 3 bases; unmatched bases: 3. The CDR3 spans 14 residues. Written as DNA, the CDR3 is TGTGCCAGCAGCTTAGGTGGGACAGACTACGAGCAGTACTTC. It translates to CASSLGGTDYEQYF.

The chain combines TRBV5-1 with TRBJ2-5; 13 bases align to TRBD2. This CDR3 is 16 amino acids long. CDR1 and CDR2 (germline): SGHRS, YFSETQ. With V trimmed by 4 bases and J by 5 bases, 8 bases remained unmatched. DNA for the CDR3: TGCGCCAGCAGCATCACACTAGCGGGGGGGCAGGAGACCCAGTACTTC. Translation: CASSITLAGGQETQYF.

To note about this clone: The sample holds other DNA sequences that translate to the same CDR3. The chain combines TRBV7-9 with TRBJ2-7; D possibly corresponds to TRBD1 (6 bases). The CDR3 consists of 13 residues. The V end was cut by 0 bases, the J end by 5 bases, with 8 bases between. The germline CDR1 and CDR2 sequences are SEHNR and FQNEAQ (reference sequence). The CDR3 DNA reads as TGTGCCAGCAGCTTAGCCGCAGGGGACGAGCAGTACTTC. This sequence encodes CASSLAAGDEQYF.

In its sample, this clone was seen once. The genes are TRBV2 and TRBJ2-6; the D is unclear. Germline values: CDR1 SNHLY, CDR2 FYNNEI. V dropped 6 bases and J dropped 0 bases, with 3 bases sitting between them. The CDR3 runs 13 residues. The CDR3 is CASSSSGANVLTF. CDR3 bases: TGTGCCAGCAGCAGCTCTGGGGCCAACGTCCTGACTTTC.

This chain joins TRBV4-2 and TRBJ1-5; a possible D gene is TRBD1 (6 bases). The CDR3 has 17 amino acids. Trimming took 0 bases from V and 4 from J, leaving 16 bases between them. Looked up from germline, CDR1 is LGHNA and CDR2 is YNFKEQ. CDR3 sequence (DNA): TGTGCCAGCAGCCAAGACGACGGGGGGGCGGGTAATCAGCCCCAGCATTTT. Amino acid sequence: CASSQDDGGAGNQPQHF.

The J gene is TRBJ2-7, the V gene TRBV10-3; 8 positions agree with TRBD1. CDR3 size: 13 residues. After removal of 6 bases from V and 5 bases from J, the junction contained 6 bases not matched to a gene. CDR1 is ENHRY and CDR2 is SYGVKD in the germline V gene. In nucleotides, the CDR3 is TGTGCCATCAGGGGACAGGTCCACCACGAGCAGTACTTC. This encodes CAIRGQVHHEQYF.

CDR3 DNA: TGCGCCAGCAGAGTAGCGGGAGGGTACGAGCAGTACTTC. Amino acid sequence: CASRVAGGYEQYF. The chain uses TRBV5-1 and TRBJ2-7; TRBD2 agrees at 11 bases. The CDR3 has 13 residues. Germline trimming cut 5 bases from V and 4 bases from J; bases unmatched to any gene: 2. Germline loops: CDR1 SGHRS, CDR2 YFSETQ.

The V call is TRBV7-2, the J call TRBJ2-5; the match to TRBD2 covers 8 bases. V trimming: 5 bases; J trimming: 3 bases; junction bases outside the gene matches: 2. This CDR3 has 13 amino acids. The germline V gene encodes CDR1 SGHTA and CDR2 FQGNSA. The CDR3 DNA sequence: TGTGCCAGCAGCCTACTAGCGGAAGAGACCCAGTACTTC. This gives the protein CASSLLAEETQYF.

The chain's CDR3 is CASSHLVAGGSYEQYF. The CDR3 DNA sequence: TGTGCCAGCAGCCATCTGGTTGCAGGGGGCTCCTACGAGCAGTACTTC. The rearrangement joins TRBV14 to TRBJ2-7; 7 nucleotides align to TRBD1. The CDR3 runs to 16 residues. From germline, CDR1 is SGHDN and CDR2 FVKESK. V trimming: 3 bases; J trimming: 0 bases; junction bases outside the gene matches: 8.

The chain has TRBV12-5 and TRBJ2-2; D perhaps matches TRBD2 (6 bases). The CDR3 loop spans 13 amino acids. CDR1 and CDR2 (germline): LGHNT, FRNRAP. The ends were cut back, 5 bases at V and 8 bases at J, with 12 bases in the middle. The CDR3 reads CASGPTGEGELFF. CDR3 nucleotides: TGTGCTAGTGGTCCCACGGGGGAGGGGGAGCTGTTTTTT.

The V call is TRBV7-8, the J call TRBJ2-5; no firm D call. CDR1 SGHVS and CDR2 FQNEAQ come from the germline V gene. This CDR3 contains 15 residues. V was pared by 4 bases and J by 2 bases, with 14 bases between. CDR3 amino acids: CASSSHDKRQETQYF. In DNA form, the CDR3 reads TGTGCCAGCAGCTCCCACGACAAACGGCAAGAGACCCAGTACTTC.

V is TRBV5-1 and J is TRBJ1-3, with 8 bases lining up with TRBD1. J was trimmed by 2 bases and V by 0 bases; bases with no gene match: 4. The CDR3 totals 16 residues. Per germline, CDR1 SGHRS and CDR2 YFSETQ. The CDR3 region is CASSLVQTGAGNTIYF. The CDR3 region has the DNA TGCGCCAGCAGCTTGGTTCAGACAGGGGCTGGAAACACCATATATTTT. The whole variable domain, filled in from reference TRBV5-1 and TRBJ1-3, reads KAGVTQTPRYLIKTRGQQVTLSCSPISGHRSVSWYQQTPGQGLQFLFEYFSETQRNKGNFPGRFSGRQFSNSRSEMNVSTLELGDSALYLCASSLVQTGAGNTIYFGEGSWLTVV.

The CDR3 nucleotides read TGTGCCAGCAGGACACCCGGACTAGAGGCCTCGGCCCAGTACTTC. Protein: CASRTPGLEASAQYF. The chain combines TRBV6-5 with TRBJ2-5; 7 nucleotides align to TRBD2. Per germline, CDR1 MNHEY and CDR2 SVGAGI. V was clipped by 6 bases and J by 9 bases; unmatched bases: 16. This CDR3 region has 15 residues.

This clone was seen a single time. The rearrangement joins TRBV30 to TRBJ1-5; D might be TRBD1 (5 bases). CDR3 length: 15 amino acids. Germline lookup yields CDR1 GTSNPN and CDR2 SVGIG (reference sequence). V shed 0 bases and J shed 4 bases, with 13 bases lying between them. The CDR3 protein is CAWSVARQTNQPQHF. The DNA for the CDR3 is TGTGCCTGGAGTGTAGCCCGACAGACGAATCAGCCCCAGCATTTT.

The V gene is TRBV6-5, the J gene TRBJ2-7, with D possibly being TRBD2 (5 bases). From germline, CDR1 is MNHEY and CDR2 SVGAGI. The V and J ends lost 3 bases and 1 base respectively, with 13 bases between them. The CDR3 has 15 amino acids. The CDR3 loop is CASSYRSGLSYEQYF. CDR3 in DNA: TGTGCCAGCAGTTATAGGTCAGGACTGTCCTACGAGCAGTACTTC.

The J gene is TRBJ1-1, the V gene TRBV4-3; the D gene is possibly TRBD1 (6 bases). From germline, CDR1 is LGHNA and CDR2 YSLEER. V was cut by 3 bases and J by 4 bases, with 18 bases left in between. The CDR3 length is 16 residues. Written as DNA, the CDR3 is TGCGCCAGCAGCCAGAATCACAGGGAGATGGGCACTGAAGCTTTCTTT. Its protein is CASSQNHREMGTEAFF.

The J gene is TRBJ2-3, the V gene TRBV7-2; TRBD2 matches 11 bases. There are 17 residues in the CDR3. Germline values: CDR1 SGHTA, CDR2 FQGNSA. Trimming at V came to 5 bases and at J to 1 base, leaving 8 bases not matched to a gene. CDR3 region: CASSPRLAGLRTDTQYF. CDR3 nucleotides: TGTGCCAGCAGCCCCCGACTAGCGGGGCTACGCACAGATACGCAGTATTTT.

The chain combines TRBV5-1 with TRBJ1-2; D not certain. This CDR3 contains 14 residues. Germline V CDR1 and CDR2: SGHRS, YFSETQ. Trimming shortened V by 4 bases and J by 3 bases, and 13 bases separated the two germline ends. CDR3 sequence (DNA): TGCGCCAGCAGCCGAGAGGGTTTGGACTATGGCTACACCTTC. This translates into CASSREGLDYGYTF.

This chain links TRBV18 with TRBJ2-5, with D perhaps TRBD2 (5 bases). The V gene's germline CDR1 is KGHSH and CDR2 LQKENI. Trimming left V 1 base short and J 1 base short, with 13 bases between. The length of the CDR3 is 16 residues. CDR3 in amino acids: CASSPQRDDGQETQYF. The CDR3 DNA is TGTGCCAGCTCACCACAACGGGATGATGGCCAAGAGACCCAGTACTTC.